This TCR beta chain was captured by sequencing in a study of blood T cells in healthy people across ages. Whole-study findings and limits: Changes seen in expanded clonotypes were possibly confounded by donor CMV status left unknown. Since the PBMCs were unsorted, naive and antigen-experienced cells could not be conclusively compared.

The CDR3 length is 14 residues. V lost 7 bases and J 5 bases, leaving 17 bases between the germline ends. Germline V gene lookup returns CDR1 MNHEY and CDR2 SMNVEV (reference sequence). Per-sample PBMC isolation yielded at least 6 million cells. Alongside a J-beta primer mix, a sample-barcoded 5' primer served in a second PCR lasting 7 to 11 cycles. All cDNA molecules were each tagged by a template-switch adaptor with 12 random nucleotides. TCRdb redid the calling of the 5' RACE reads with MiXCR, one entry per CDR3 protein. Of 1.5 million or so distinct CDR3 sequences listed, approximately 43% are singletons. A note on this clonotype: Its antigen is not identified.

The sequenced sample consisted of blood. The TCR comes from a woman younger than 35 in good health. V is TRBV27 and J is TRBJ1-1, with TRBD1 as a possible D gene (5 bases). The CDR3 region has the DNA TGTGCCAGCATCCAATCAACGGGGGGGACTGAAGCTTTCTTT. Its translation: CASIQSTGGTEAFF.